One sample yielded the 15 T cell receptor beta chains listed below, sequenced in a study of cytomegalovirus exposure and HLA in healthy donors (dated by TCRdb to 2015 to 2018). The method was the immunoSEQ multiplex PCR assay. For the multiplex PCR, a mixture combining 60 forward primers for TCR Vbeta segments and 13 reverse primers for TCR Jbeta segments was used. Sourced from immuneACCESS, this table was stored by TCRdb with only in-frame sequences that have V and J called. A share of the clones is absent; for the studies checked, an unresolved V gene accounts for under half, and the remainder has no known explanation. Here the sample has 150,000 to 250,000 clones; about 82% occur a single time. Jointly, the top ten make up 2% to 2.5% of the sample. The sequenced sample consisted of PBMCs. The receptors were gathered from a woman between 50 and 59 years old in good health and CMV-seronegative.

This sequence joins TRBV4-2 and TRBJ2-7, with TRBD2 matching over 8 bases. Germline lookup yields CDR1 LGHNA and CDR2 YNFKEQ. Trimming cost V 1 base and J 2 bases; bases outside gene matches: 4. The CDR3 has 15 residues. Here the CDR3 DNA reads TGTGCCAGCAGCCAAGTAGCGGGACCCCCCTACGAGCAGTACTTC. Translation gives CASSQVAGPPYEQYF.

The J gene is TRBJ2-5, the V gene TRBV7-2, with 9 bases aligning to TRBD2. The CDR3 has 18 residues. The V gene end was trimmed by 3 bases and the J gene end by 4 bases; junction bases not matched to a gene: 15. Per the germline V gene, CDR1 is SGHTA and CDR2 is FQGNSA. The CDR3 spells CASSFWKTSGYTGETQYF. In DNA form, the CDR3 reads TGTGCCAGCAGCTTTTGGAAGACTAGCGGATATACAGGAGAGACCCAGTACTTC.

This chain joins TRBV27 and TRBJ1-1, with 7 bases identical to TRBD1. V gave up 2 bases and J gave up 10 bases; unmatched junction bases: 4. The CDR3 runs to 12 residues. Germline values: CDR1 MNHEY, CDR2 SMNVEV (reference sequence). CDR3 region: CASSLRRGVAFF. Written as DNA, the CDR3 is TGTGCCAGCAGTTTACGCAGGGGGGTAGCTTTCTTT.

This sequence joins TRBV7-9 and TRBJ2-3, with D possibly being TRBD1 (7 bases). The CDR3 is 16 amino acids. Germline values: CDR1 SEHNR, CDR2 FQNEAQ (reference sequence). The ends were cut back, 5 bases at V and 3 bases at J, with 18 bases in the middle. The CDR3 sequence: CASSQGVQGRTDTQYF. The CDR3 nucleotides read TGTGCCAGCAGCCAGGGGGTACAGGGGAGGACAGATACGCAGTATTTT.

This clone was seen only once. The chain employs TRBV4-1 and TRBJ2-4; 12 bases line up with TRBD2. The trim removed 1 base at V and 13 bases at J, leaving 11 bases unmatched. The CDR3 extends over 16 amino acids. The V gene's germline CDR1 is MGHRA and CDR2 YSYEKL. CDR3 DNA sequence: TGCGCCAGCAGCCAAGCGTCCGCTGGACTAGCGGGGCCCCAGTACTTC. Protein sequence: CASSQASAGLAGPQYF.

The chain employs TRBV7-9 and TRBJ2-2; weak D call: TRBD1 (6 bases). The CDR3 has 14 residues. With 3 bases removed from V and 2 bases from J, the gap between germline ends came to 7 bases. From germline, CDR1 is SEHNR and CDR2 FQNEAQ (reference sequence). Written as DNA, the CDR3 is TGTGCCAGCAGCTTGGACAGCAACACCGGGGAGCTGTTTTTT. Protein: CASSLDSNTGELFF.

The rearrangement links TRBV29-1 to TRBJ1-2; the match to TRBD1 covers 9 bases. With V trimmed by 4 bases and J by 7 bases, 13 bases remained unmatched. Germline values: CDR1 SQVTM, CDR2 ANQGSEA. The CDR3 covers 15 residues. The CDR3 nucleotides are TGCAGCGTTGTGGGACAGGGCAACTATTGGGGTGGCTACACCTTC. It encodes CSVVGQGNYWGGYTF. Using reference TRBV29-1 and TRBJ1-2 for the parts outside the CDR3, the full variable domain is SAVISQKPSRDICQRGTSLTIQCQVDSQVTMMFWYRQQPGQSLTLIATANQGSEATYESGFVIDKFPISRPNLTFSTLTVSNMSPEDSSIYLCSVVGQGNYWGGYTFGSGTRLTVV.

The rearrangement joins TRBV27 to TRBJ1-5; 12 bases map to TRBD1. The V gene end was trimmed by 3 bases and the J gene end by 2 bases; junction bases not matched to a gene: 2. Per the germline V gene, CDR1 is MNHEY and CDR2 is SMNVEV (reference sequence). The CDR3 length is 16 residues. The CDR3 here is CASSLGTGGGNQPQHF. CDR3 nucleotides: TGTGCCAGCAGTTTGGGGACAGGGGGCGGCAATCAGCCCCAGCATTTT.

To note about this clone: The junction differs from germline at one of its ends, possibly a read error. CDR3 sequence (DNA): TGTTCCAGCAGCCAAACCGGGACAGGGGCCTACAATGAGCAGTTCTTC. This codes for CSSSQTGTGAYNEQFF. The chain couples TRBV7-9 to TRBJ2-1; 10 bases align to TRBD1. Germline V gene sequence: CDR1 SEHNR, CDR2 FQNEAQ (reference sequence). The CDR3 loop spans 16 amino acids. Based on the CDR3 plus reference TRBV7-9 and TRBJ2-1, the full variable domain is DTGVSQNPRHKITKRGQNVTFRCDPISEHNRLYWYRQTLGQGPEFLTYFQNEAQLEKSRLLSDRFSAERPKGSFSTLEIQRTEQGDSAMYLCSSSQTGTGAYNEQFFGPGTRLTVL.

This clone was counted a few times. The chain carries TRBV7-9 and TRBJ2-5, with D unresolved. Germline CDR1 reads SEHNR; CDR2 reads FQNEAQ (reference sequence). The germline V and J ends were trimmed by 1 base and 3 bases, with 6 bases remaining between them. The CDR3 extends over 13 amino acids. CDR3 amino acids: CASSLVVEETQYF. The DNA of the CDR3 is TGTGCCAGCAGCTTAGTTGTAGAAGAGACCCAGTACTTC.

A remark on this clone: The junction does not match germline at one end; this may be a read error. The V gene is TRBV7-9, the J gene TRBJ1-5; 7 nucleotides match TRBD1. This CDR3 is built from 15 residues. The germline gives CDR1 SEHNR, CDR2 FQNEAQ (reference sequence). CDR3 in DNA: TGTTCCAGCAGCCTACCTGGGACAGATAATCAGCCCCAGCATTTT. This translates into CSSSLPGTDNQPQHF.

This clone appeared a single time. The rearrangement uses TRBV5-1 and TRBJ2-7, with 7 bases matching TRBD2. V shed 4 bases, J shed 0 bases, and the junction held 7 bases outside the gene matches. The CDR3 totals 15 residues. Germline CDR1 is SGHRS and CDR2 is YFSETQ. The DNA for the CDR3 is TGCGCCAGCAGCCTTAGGGGCGGGGGCTCCTACGAGCAGTACTTC. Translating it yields CASSLRGGGSYEQYF.

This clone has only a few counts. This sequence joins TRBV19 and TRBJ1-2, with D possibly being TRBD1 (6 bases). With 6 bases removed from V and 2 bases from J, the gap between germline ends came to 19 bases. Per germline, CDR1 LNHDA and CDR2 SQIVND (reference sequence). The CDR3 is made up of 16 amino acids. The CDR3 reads CASRMGAAVVNYGYTF. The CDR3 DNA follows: TGTGCCAGTAGGATGGGGGCTGCAGTTGTCAACTATGGCTACACCTTC.

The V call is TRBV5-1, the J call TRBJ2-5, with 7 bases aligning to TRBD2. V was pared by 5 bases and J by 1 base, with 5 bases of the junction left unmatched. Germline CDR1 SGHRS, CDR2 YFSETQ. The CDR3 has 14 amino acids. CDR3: CASSGSGSQETQYF. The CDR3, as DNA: TGCGCCAGCAGTGGTAGCGGGTCCCAAGAGACCCAGTACTTC.

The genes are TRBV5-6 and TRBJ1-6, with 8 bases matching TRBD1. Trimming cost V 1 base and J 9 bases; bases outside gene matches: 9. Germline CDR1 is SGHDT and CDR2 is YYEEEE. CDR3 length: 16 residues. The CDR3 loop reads CASSLRTGTGVSPLHF. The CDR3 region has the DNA TGTGCCAGCAGCTTGAGGACCGGGACAGGAGTTTCACCCCTCCACTTT.